The clone carrying this TCR beta chain was counted once. The sample is drawn from a study of blood T cell repertoires in COVID-19. Germline lookup yields CDR1 MDHEN and CDR2 SYDVKM. The length of the CDR3 is 11 residues. V was cut by 9 bases and J by 9 bases, with 12 bases left in between. Authors' methods: Scientists estimated how many nucleated cells there were by amplifying reference gene primers. Produced via immunoSEQ multiplex PCR; TCRdb's table is partial and in-frame only. V and J calls and clone size are copied from that table; D and trimming were computed from the DNA. The sample carries approximately 170,000 clones, 70% to 90% recorded once.

The chain combines TRBV28 with TRBJ2-1; D not resolved. Sequenced input: peripheral blood. This sequence was found in a woman older than 75 with COVID-19, enrolled during active disease. CDR3 in amino acids: CASNPGREQFF. CDR3 DNA: TGTGCCAGTAATCCTGGCCGTGAGCAGTTCTTC. Variable domain in full (rest from reference TRBV28 and TRBJ2-1): DVKVTQSSRYLVKRTGEKVFLECVQDMDHENMFWYRQDPGLGLRLIYFSYDVKMKEKGDIPEGYSVSREKKERFSLILESASTNQTSMYLCASNPGREQFFGPGTRLTVL.